These 10 T cell receptor beta chains originate from one sample sequenced in a study of cytomegalovirus exposure and HLA in healthy donors. Primers for the PCR totalled 60 Vbeta and 13 Jbeta. Produced via immunoSEQ multiplex PCR; TCRdb's table is partial and in-frame only. The table has 110,000 or so clones, roughly 80% seen once; the top ten hold roughly 8.6%. Sequences were obtained from PBMCs. These receptors came from a woman aged 40 to 49 in good health and CMV-seropositive.

The rearrangement joins TRBV7-2 to TRBJ1-3; a possible D gene is TRBD1 (5 bases). The CDR3 extends over 15 amino acids. The germline CDR1 and CDR2 sequences are SGHTA and FQGNSA. Trimming took off 1 base at V and 2 bases at J, with 9 bases between the two ends. Written as DNA, the CDR3 is TGTGCCAGCAGCTTAGTGTGGGGCGCTGGAAACACCATATATTTT. Protein product: CASSLVWGAGNTIYF.

V gene TRBV28 combines with J gene TRBJ1-4, with D unresolved. The CDR3 spans 13 residues. Trimming cost V 6 bases and J 14 bases, with 19 bases left between them. Germline V CDR1 and CDR2: MDHEN, SYDVKM. The CDR3 sequence is CASSPPSAARLFF. The CDR3 DNA is TGTGCCAGCAGCCCCCCTTCTGCGGCTCGGCTGTTTTTT.

The chain uses TRBV11-3 and TRBJ2-1, with a tentative D call TRBD2 (5 bases). The CDR3 covers 14 residues. CDR1 SGHNT and CDR2 YENEEA come from the germline V gene. Trimming stripped 3 bases from V and 7 bases from J, with 13 bases between. The CDR3 loop reads CASSLSGTGNEQFF. In DNA form, the CDR3 reads TGTGCCAGCAGCTTGTCAGGCACGGGGAATGAGCAGTTCTTC.

This clone has only one observation. The chain uses TRBV29-1 and TRBJ1-1; D gene uncertain. The germline V gene encodes CDR1 SQVTM and CDR2 ANQGSEA. The CDR3 is 13 amino acids. V was clipped by 5 bases and J by 0 bases, with 10 bases between them. The DNA of the CDR3 is TGCAGCGTTATGCGGGTTCTGAACACTGAAGCTTTCTTT. Translation: CSVMRVLNTEAFF.

The chain employs TRBV4-1 and TRBJ1-1; D is unresolved. The germline V and J ends were trimmed by 5 bases and 1 base, with 8 bases remaining between them. The CDR3 has 13 amino acids. Germline V gene lookup returns CDR1 MGHRA and CDR2 YSYEKL. CDR3: CASSSRQNTEAFF. The DNA for the CDR3 is TGCGCCAGCAGCTCTCGACAGAACACTGAAGCTTTCTTT.

This clone has just a few counts. The V call is TRBV7-9, the J call TRBJ1-2; TRBD1 agrees at 11 bases. The CDR3 has 14 amino acids. Per germline, CDR1 SEHNR and CDR2 FQNEAQ (reference sequence). V was clipped by 5 bases and J by 7 bases; unmatched bases: 6. In DNA, the CDR3 is TGTGCCAGCAGCCTCAGGACAGGGGGCGTTGGCTACACCTTC. Its translation: CASSLRTGGVGYTF.

The chain joins TRBV10-3 to TRBJ2-1, with 7 nucleotides matching TRBD1. The CDR3 totals 17 residues. V dropped 6 bases and J dropped 5; count of bases not matched to a gene: 16. Germline CDR1 and CDR2: ENHRY and SYGVKD. The CDR3 sequence is CAISDYGDSKAHNEQFF. The DNA for the CDR3 is TGTGCCATCAGCGACTACGGGGACAGCAAAGCCCACAATGAGCAGTTCTTC.

CDR3 in amino acids: CASSLVSTSGNTIYF. As DNA, the CDR3 is TGTGCCAGCAGCTTAGTTAGCACCTCTGGAAACACCATATATTTT. The chain recombines TRBV7-9 with TRBJ1-3; D uncertain. The CDR3 sequence is 15 residues long. Germline values: CDR1 SEHNR, CDR2 FQNEAQ (reference sequence). Trimming took 1 base from V and 0 from J, leaving 7 bases between them.

This clone was seen just once. The germline gene is not matched at one end of the junction; a read error may be the cause. The J gene is TRBJ2-3, the V gene TRBV7-9; the D gene is possibly TRBD2 (5 bases). The CDR3 extends over 15 amino acids. Germline lookup yields CDR1 SEHNR and CDR2 FQNEAQ (reference sequence). CDR3 sequence reads: CASSLVTASTDTQYF. The DNA of the CDR3 is TGTGCCAGCAGCTTAGTCACAGCTAGCACCGATACGCAGTATTTT. Full variable domain (outside the CDR3, taken from reference TRBV7-9 and TRBJ2-3): DTGVSQNPRHKITKRGQNVTFRCDPISEHNRLYWYRQTLGQGPEFLTYFQNEAQLEKSRLLSDRFSAERPKGSFSTLEIQRTEQGDSAMYLCASSLVTASTDTQYFGPGTRLTVL.

J is TRBJ2-1 and V is TRBV27; possibly TRBD2 for D (5 bases). There are 14 residues in the CDR3. V gave up 7 bases and J gave up 7 bases, with 17 bases separating them. Germline lookup yields CDR1 MNHEY and CDR2 SMNVEV (reference sequence). CDR3: CASNQGGWGNEQFF. The CDR3 DNA follows: TGTGCCAGCAACCAAGGCGGGTGGGGAAATGAGCAGTTCTTC.